The next 11 T cell receptor beta chains were all read from a single sample in a study of blood T cell repertoires in COVID-19. Method: immunoSEQ multiplex PCR; TCRdb's copy keeps in-frame clones and lacks some. Among about 97,000 clones listed, around 87% were seen once. Sample: peripheral blood. The receptors originated from a human donor in a cohort sampled during active COVID-19.

The J gene is TRBJ2-1, the V gene TRBV9; 7 bases match TRBD2. Trimming took 1 base from V and 7 from J; bases not matched to a gene: 11. Germline V gene sequence: CDR1 SGDLS, CDR2 YYNGEE. This CDR3 is built from 16 residues. The CDR3 nucleotides are TGTGCCAGCAGCGTACGGGGAGGGAGTTCTGGGAATGAGCAGTTCTTC. Amino acids: CASSVRGGSSGNEQFF.

Written as DNA, the CDR3 is TGTGCCAGCAGACGGGACCGGCGGGGAACAGATACGCAGTATTTT. Translating it yields CASRRDRRGTDTQYF. V is TRBV6-6 and J is TRBJ2-3, with a weak D call TRBD2 (6 bases). The V end was cut by 6 bases, the J end by 3 bases, with 16 bases between. CDR3 length equals 15 residues. Germline loops: CDR1 MNHNY, CDR2 SVGAGI (reference sequence).

The rearrangement links TRBV19 to TRBJ1-2, with 8 bases fitting TRBD1. The CDR3 totals 15 residues. J was trimmed by 6 bases and V by 3 bases; bases with no gene match: 9. Per the germline V gene, CDR1 is LNHDA and CDR2 is SQIVND (reference sequence). This chain's CDR3 is CASSIWTGMGNGYTF. CDR3 coding DNA: TGTGCCAGTAGTATTTGGACAGGGATGGGAAATGGCTACACCTTC.

The table lists this clone with a few counts. This sequence joins TRBV6-2 or TRBV6-3 and TRBJ1-2, with 7 bases matching TRBD1. The CDR3 spans 14 residues. Losses at the gene ends were 3 bases for V and 5 bases for J; bases not matched to a gene: 6. Germline V gives CDR1 MNHEY, CDR2 SVGEGT. DNA for the CDR3: TGTGCCAGCAGTTATCAATCACAGGGGTATGGCTACACCTTC. Protein sequence: CASSYQSQGYGYTF.

The table lists this clone with a count of one. The V gene is TRBV29-1, the J gene TRBJ1-4; 12 bases fit TRBD1. The CDR3 spans 15 residues. CDR1 is SQVTM, CDR2 ANQGSEA, per germline. The ends lost 7 bases at V and 8 bases at J; junction bases unmatched: 11. The CDR3 region is CSGTRGTGGREKLFF. Here the CDR3 DNA reads TGCAGCGGCACCCGAGGGACAGGGGGCAGGGAAAAACTGTTTTTT. Full variable domain (rest looked up from reference TRBV29-1 and TRBJ1-4): SAVISQKPSRDICQRGTSLTIQCQVDSQVTMMFWYRQQPGQSLTLIATANQGSEATYESGFVIDKFPISRPNLTFSTLTVSNMSPEDSSIYLCSGTRGTGGREKLFFGSGTQLSVL.

V gene TRBV5-1 combines with J gene TRBJ2-2; tentatively, D is TRBD2 (5 bases). V gave up 4 bases and J gave up 1 base, with 14 bases separating them. CDR3 length: 16 residues. Germline-derived CDR1 and CDR2 are SGHRS and YFSETQ. In DNA form, the CDR3 reads TGCGCCAGCAGCATAACTAGATCCTGGAACACCGGGGAGCTGTTTTTT. Protein: CASSITRSWNTGELFF.

The chain combines TRBV27 with TRBJ2-3; possibly TRBD1 for D (5 bases). The ends were cut back, 4 bases at V and 4 bases at J, with 9 bases in the middle. This CDR3 is built from 13 residues. CDR1 and CDR2 (germline): MNHEY, SMNVEV (reference sequence). CDR3 DNA sequence: TGTGCCAGCAGTTCCAGGGTGGCAGATACGCAGTATTTT. Translating it yields CASSSRVADTQYF.

The chain joins TRBV24-1 to TRBJ2-1; 10 nucleotides agree with TRBD2. The CDR3 is made up of 15 amino acids. Germline V gene data show CDR1 as KGHDR and CDR2 as SFDVKD. J lost 9 bases, V lost 4 bases, and 8 bases had no gene match. DNA for the CDR3: TGTGCCACCAGTGACCCGTATAGCGGGAGGAGTGAGCAGTTCTTC. Protein: CATSDPYSGRSEQFF.

The V gene is TRBV5-1, the J gene TRBJ2-3; D possibly corresponds to TRBD1 (6 bases). The CDR3 is made up of 14 amino acids. V dropped 2 bases and J dropped 5 bases, with 12 bases sitting between them. Germline-derived CDR1 and CDR2 are SGHRS and YFSETQ. CDR3 sequence reads: CASSFSGAGDTQYF. The CDR3 DNA is TGCGCCAGCAGCTTCTCAGGGGCGGGAGATACGCAGTATTTT.

A single count supports this clone. The chain carries TRBV7-2 and TRBJ2-7; TRBD2 matches at 10 bases. CDR3 length: 14 residues. V gave up 1 base and J gave up 5 bases; unmatched junction bases: 2. Looked up from germline, CDR1 is SGHTA and CDR2 is FQGNSA. The CDR3 here is CASSLETSGDEQYF. CDR3 DNA: TGTGCCAGCAGCTTAGAAACTAGCGGGGACGAGCAGTACTTC.

In this sample, this clone turned up a few times. The V call is TRBV7-2, the J call TRBJ2-2, with TRBD2 matching 9 bases. In germline, CDR1 is SGHTA, CDR2 FQGNSA. This CDR3 region has 17 residues. V lost 4 bases and J lost 2; bases outside the gene matches: 8. The CDR3 DNA sequence: TGTGCCAGCAGCTCGGCGCGGGAGGGGGAAAACACCGGGGAGCTGTTTTTT. Residues: CASSSAREGENTGELFF.